This T cell receptor beta chain comes out of a study of shared clonotypes between healthy human individuals. General study points: Clonotype sharing across a few donors was observed for roughly 5% of naive CD4 clonotypes.

Note on this clone: Antigen specificity is unknown.

At deep level, the assay was performed. Profiling relied on immunoSEQ multiplex PCR, and the TCRdb table lists in-frame clones only, not all of them. The data contain 760,000 or so clones, around 96% of them singletons. Germline lookup yields CDR1 LGHNT and CDR2 FRNRAP. The CDR3 runs to 11 residues. The V gene lost 5 bases and the J gene lost 6 bases, with 5 bases spanning the gap. The naive CD8 population came from CD45RO-negative cells selected for CCR7, without terminally differentiated effector memory CD45RA+ cells. The clonotype originates from a man in his thirties or forties in good health. This chain links TRBV12-5 with TRBJ2-1, with D possibly matching TRBD2 (5 bases). The sequenced material came from naive CD8+ T cells sorted from blood. CDR3 DNA sequence: TGTGCTAGTGGTCGGGGCAATGAGCAGTTCTTC. It yields the protein CASGRGNEQFF.